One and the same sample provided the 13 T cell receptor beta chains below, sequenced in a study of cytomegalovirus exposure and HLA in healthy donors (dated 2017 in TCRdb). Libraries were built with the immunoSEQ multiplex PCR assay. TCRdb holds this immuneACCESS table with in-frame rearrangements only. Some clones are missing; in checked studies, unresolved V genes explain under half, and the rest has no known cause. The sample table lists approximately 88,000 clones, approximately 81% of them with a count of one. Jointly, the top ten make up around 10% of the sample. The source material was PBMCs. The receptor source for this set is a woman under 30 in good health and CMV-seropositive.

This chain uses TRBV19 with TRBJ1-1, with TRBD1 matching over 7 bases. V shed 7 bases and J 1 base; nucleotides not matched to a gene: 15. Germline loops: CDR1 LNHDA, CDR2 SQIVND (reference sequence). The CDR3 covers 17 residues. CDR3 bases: TGTGCCAGTACCTCAAACGATAGGGGGCAGGCGAACACTGAAGCTTTCTTT. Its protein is CASTSNDRGQANTEAFF.

The CDR3 region is CASSLRGTPYEQYF. The DNA for the CDR3 is TGCGCCAGCAGCTTGCGGGGGACCCCCTACGAGCAGTACTTC. The V call is TRBV5-1, the J call TRBJ2-7; weak D call: TRBD2 (6 bases). Germline CDR1 is SGHRS and CDR2 is YFSETQ. This CDR3 region has 14 residues. V was shortened by 1 base and J by 2 bases, with 10 bases between the two germline ends.

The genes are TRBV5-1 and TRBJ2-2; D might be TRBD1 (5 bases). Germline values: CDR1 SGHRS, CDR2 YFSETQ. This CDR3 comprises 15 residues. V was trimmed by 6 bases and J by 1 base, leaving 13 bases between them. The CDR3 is CASKAVGLNTGELFF. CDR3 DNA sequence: TGCGCCAGCAAGGCGGTGGGGCTGAACACCGGGGAGCTGTTTTTT.

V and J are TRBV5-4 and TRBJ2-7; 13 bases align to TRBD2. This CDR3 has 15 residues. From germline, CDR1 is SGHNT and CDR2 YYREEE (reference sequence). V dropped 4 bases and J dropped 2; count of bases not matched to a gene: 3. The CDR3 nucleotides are TGTGCCAGCAGCCCAGGGACTAGCGGGACCTACGAGCAGTACTTC. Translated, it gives CASSPGTSGTYEQYF.

The CDR3 reads CASSAQGPGNTIYF. The CDR3 coding sequence is TGTGCCAGCAGCGCCCAGGGGCCTGGAAACACCATATATTTT. The chain carries TRBV9 and TRBJ1-3; D possibly corresponds to TRBD1 (6 bases). This CDR3 has 14 amino acids. Trimming left V 3 bases short and J 2 bases short, with 9 bases between. Germline values: CDR1 SGDLS, CDR2 YYNGEE.

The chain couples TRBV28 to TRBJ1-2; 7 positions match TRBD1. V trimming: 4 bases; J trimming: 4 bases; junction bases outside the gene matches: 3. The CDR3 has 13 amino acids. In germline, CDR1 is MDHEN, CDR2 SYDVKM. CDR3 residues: CASSYRDSYGYTF. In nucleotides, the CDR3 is TGTGCCAGCAGTTACCGGGACAGCTATGGCTACACCTTC.

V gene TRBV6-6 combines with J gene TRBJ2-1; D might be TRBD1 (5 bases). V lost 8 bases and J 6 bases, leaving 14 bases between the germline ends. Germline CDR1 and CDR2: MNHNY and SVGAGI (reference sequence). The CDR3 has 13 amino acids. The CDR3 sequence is CASRVGQFNEQFF. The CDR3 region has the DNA TGTGCCAGCCGTGTGGGGCAGTTCAATGAGCAGTTCTTC.

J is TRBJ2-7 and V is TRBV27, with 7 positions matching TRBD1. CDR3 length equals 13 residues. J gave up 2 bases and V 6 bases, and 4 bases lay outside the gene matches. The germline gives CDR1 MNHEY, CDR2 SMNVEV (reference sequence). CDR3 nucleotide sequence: TGTGCCAGCAGACCACAGGGGCCCTACGAGCAGTACTTC. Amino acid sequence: CASRPQGPYEQYF.

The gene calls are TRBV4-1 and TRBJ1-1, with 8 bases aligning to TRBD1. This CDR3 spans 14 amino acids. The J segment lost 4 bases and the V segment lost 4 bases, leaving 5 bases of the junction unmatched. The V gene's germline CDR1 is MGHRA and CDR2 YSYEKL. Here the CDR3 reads CASSLPDRATEAFF. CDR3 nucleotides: TGCGCCAGCAGCCTCCCGGACAGGGCCACTGAAGCTTTCTTT.

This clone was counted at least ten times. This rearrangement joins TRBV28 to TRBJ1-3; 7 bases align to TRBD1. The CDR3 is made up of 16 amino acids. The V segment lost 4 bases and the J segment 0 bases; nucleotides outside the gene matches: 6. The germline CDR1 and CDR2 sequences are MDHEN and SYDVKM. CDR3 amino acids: CASSSGTVDSGNTIYF. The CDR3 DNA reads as TGTGCCAGCAGTTCCGGGACAGTAGACTCTGGAAACACCATATATTTT.

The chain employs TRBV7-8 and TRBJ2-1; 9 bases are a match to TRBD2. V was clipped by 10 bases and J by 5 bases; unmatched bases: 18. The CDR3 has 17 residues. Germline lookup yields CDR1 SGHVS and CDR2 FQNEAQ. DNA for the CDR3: TGTGCCACCGCAGCACTGGAGCAGCGGGGGGTTAACAATGAGCAGTTCTTC. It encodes CATAALEQRGVNNEQFF.

The CDR3 region has the DNA TGTGCCAGCAGCTTCTCGGGAGATAGCAATCAGCCCCAGCATTTT. Translated, it gives CASSFSGDSNQPQHF. V gene TRBV9 combines with J gene TRBJ1-5; D ambiguous. Germline V CDR1 and CDR2: SGDLS, YYNGEE. V gave up 4 bases and J gave up 0 bases, with 11 bases separating them. CDR3 length equals 15 residues.

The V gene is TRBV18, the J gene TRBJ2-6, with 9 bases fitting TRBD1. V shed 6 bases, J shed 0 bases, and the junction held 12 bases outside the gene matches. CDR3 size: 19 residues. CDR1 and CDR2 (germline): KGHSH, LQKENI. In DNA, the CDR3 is TGTGCCAGCTCCCTTCGGGGGACAGGGATATCCTCTGGGGCCAACGTCCTGACTTTC. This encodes CASSLRGTGISSGANVLTF.